This TCR beta chain was captured in a study of Graves' ophthalmopathy and Graves' hyperthyroidism. Overall study findings and caveats: The blood repertoire also included most expanded thyroid clonotypes above 0.001 frequency.

With V trimmed by 1 base and J by 0 bases, 2 bases remained unmatched. This CDR3 is built from 15 residues. Germline V lookup: CDR1 LGHDT, CDR2 YNNKEL (reference sequence). Amplification targeted the TCR beta CDR3 regions, with RNA transcripts as the source material. First-round RT-PCR used HTBI primers; second-round multiplex PCR followed. TCRdb re-called the multiplex PCR reads with MiXCR, one entry per CDR3 protein. In the table there are hundreds of thousands of distinct CDR3 sequences, about 20% of which are singletons. Patients in the hyperthyroidism group, adults aged 18 to 65, were newly diagnosed, under 2 months' duration. This clonotype was observed a handful of times. What it binds is not known.

The TCR comes from a woman under 30 with stable Graves' hyperthyroidism. Some clones in this sample may be carry-over from other donors' samples. This chain joins TRBV3-1 and TRBJ2-7, with 8 bases that match TRBD2. Sample: peripheral blood. The CDR3 spells CASSQAAGGSYEQYF. The CDR3, as DNA: TGTGCCAGCAGCCAAGCGGCGGGGGGCTCCTACGAGCAGTACTTC.